The 20 T cell receptor beta chains below all came from one sample that was sequenced in a study of T cell changes during pregnancy in multiple sclerosis. Sequencing used immunoSEQ multiplex PCR; TCRdb keeps in-frame clones, though not all of them. The sample lists about 98,000 clones, around 92% occurring once. Sequencing used peripheral blood, obtained after pregnancy. The receptors derive from a female donor in good health, enrolled as a control in a pregnancy study.

The chain employs TRBV28 and TRBJ1-2; D call uncertain. The CDR3 covers 11 residues. Deletions cut 10 bases from V and 2 bases from J, with 8 bases between. Looked up from germline, CDR1 is MDHEN and CDR2 is SYDVKM. This chain's CDR3 is CATSTNYGYTF. CDR3 in DNA: TGTGCCACCTCAACAAACTATGGCTACACCTTC.

V usage is TRBV7-9 and J usage is TRBJ2-3; 8 nucleotides align to TRBD2. The germline V gene encodes CDR1 SEHNR and CDR2 FQNEAQ (reference sequence). Trimming at V came to 5 bases and at J to 0 bases, leaving 4 bases not matched to a gene. CDR3 length: 15 residues. CDR3 region: CASSPGLGSTDTQYF. CDR3 DNA sequence: TGTGCCAGCAGCCCGGGACTAGGGAGCACAGATACGCAGTATTTT.

The CDR3 here is CASTLTGPPEAFF. CDR3 nucleotides: TGTGCCAGCACCCTGACAGGTCCCCCTGAAGCTTTCTTT. The genes are TRBV6-6 and TRBJ1-1; D may be TRBD1 (6 bases). Trimming took 7 bases from V and 6 from J, leaving 15 bases between them. This CDR3 is built from 13 residues. Per the germline V gene, CDR1 is MNHNY and CDR2 is SVGAGI (reference sequence).

The chain uses TRBV7-3 and TRBJ2-1; D is undetermined. There are 13 residues in the CDR3. Germline V gene sequence: CDR1 SGHTA, CDR2 FQGTGA. V lost 6 bases and J lost 6, with 12 bases in between. The CDR3 protein is CASSTGAGNEQFF. CDR3 nucleotide sequence: TGTGCCAGCAGTACCGGTGCCGGCAATGAGCAGTTCTTC.

The chain couples TRBV2 to TRBJ2-1; D is unresolved. CDR3 length: 11 residues. Germline CDR1 is SNHLY and CDR2 is FYNNEI. V was cut by 10 bases and J by 7 bases, with 11 bases left in between. CDR3 residues: CATTRLNEQFF. For the CDR3, the DNA is TGTGCCACCACACGCTTAAATGAGCAGTTCTTC.

The V gene is TRBV9, the J gene TRBJ1-1; possibly TRBD1 for D (6 bases). V was trimmed by 1 base and J by 3 bases, leaving 13 bases between them. This CDR3 region has 15 residues. CDR1 SGDLS and CDR2 YYNGEE come from the germline V gene. In DNA form, the CDR3 reads TGTGCCAGCAGCGTATCGGGGGGCGCTTACACTGAAGCTTTCTTT. It yields the protein CASSVSGGAYTEAFF.

V is TRBV2 and J is TRBJ2-7; D possibly corresponds to TRBD2 (6 bases). Trimming cost V 8 bases and J 0 bases, with 11 bases left between them. CDR1 is SNHLY, CDR2 FYNNEI, per germline. CDR3 size: 13 residues. This chain's CDR3 is CASARGSSYEQYF. DNA for the CDR3: TGTGCCAGCGCTCGGGGGAGCTCCTACGAGCAGTACTTC.

The V gene is TRBV27, the J gene TRBJ2-2; D is undetermined. V was shortened by 9 bases and J by 8 bases, with 10 bases between the two germline ends. The CDR3 spans 11 residues. Germline V gene data show CDR1 as MNHEY and CDR2 as SMNVEV (reference sequence). The CDR3 loop is CARIGSGELFF. The CDR3 coding sequence is TGTGCCAGGATTGGTAGTGGGGAGCTGTTTTTT.

V and J are TRBV7-9 and TRBJ2-7; 11 bases are shared with TRBD1. Germline lookup yields CDR1 SEHNR and CDR2 FQNEAQ (reference sequence). The ends lost 2 bases at V and 2 bases at J; junction bases unmatched: 5. This CDR3 has 16 residues. The CDR3 DNA is TGTGCCAGCAGCTTATCTGGACAGGGGGCACCCTACGAGCAGTACTTC. This gives the protein CASSLSGQGAPYEQYF.

The gene calls are TRBV15 and TRBJ2-3; TRBD2 agrees at 7 bases. V gave up 3 bases and J gave up 6 bases; unmatched junction bases: 3. Germline values: CDR1 LNHNV, CDR2 YYDKDF (reference sequence). The CDR3 is made up of 13 amino acids. The CDR3 sequence is CATSSAGADTQYF. The CDR3 coding sequence is TGTGCCACCAGCAGCGCGGGAGCGGATACGCAGTATTTT.

This clone was seen only a few times. This chain joins TRBV5-4 and TRBJ2-5, with TRBD1 matching over 7 bases. CDR1 and CDR2 (germline): SGHNT, YYREEE (reference sequence). J gave up 2 bases and V 4 bases, and 8 bases lay outside the gene matches. This CDR3 spans 15 amino acids. The CDR3 here is CASSVGTAGQETQYF. As DNA, the CDR3 is TGTGCCAGCAGCGTCGGGACAGCTGGGCAAGAGACCCAGTACTTC.

The chain recombines TRBV7-9 with TRBJ1-2; D is undetermined. The germline V gene has CDR1 SEHNR and CDR2 FQNEAQ (reference sequence). The V and J ends lost 5 bases and 3 bases respectively, with 19 bases between them. This CDR3 contains 16 residues. The CDR3 loop reads CASSTSGGSAHYGYTF. The CDR3 nucleotides are TGTGCCAGCAGCACCAGCGGTGGCAGCGCCCACTATGGCTACACCTTC.

V gene TRBV13 combines with J gene TRBJ2-3; 7 nucleotides line up with TRBD2. Germline V gene sequence: CDR1 PRHDT, CDR2 FYEKMQ (reference sequence). This CDR3 comprises 16 residues. With V trimmed by 4 bases and J by 6 bases, 13 bases remained unmatched. CDR3 sequence (DNA): TGTGCCAGCAGCTCCCTGGGGGAGGCGGGAGCGGATACGCAGTATTTT. Translation gives CASSSLGEAGADTQYF.

The J gene is TRBJ2-7, the V gene TRBV4-2, with 7 positions matching TRBD2. The CDR3 extends over 13 amino acids. Losses at the gene ends were 4 bases for V and 4 bases for J; bases not matched to a gene: 4. CDR1 LGHNA and CDR2 YNFKEQ come from the germline V gene. CDR3 DNA sequence: TGTGCCAGCAGCCCGCGGGGGAGATACGAGCAGTACTTC. Translation gives CASSPRGRYEQYF.

The rearrangement uses TRBV19 and TRBJ2-2; TRBD2 might be the D (6 bases). Trimming took off 4 bases at V and 5 bases at J, with 8 bases between the two ends. From germline, CDR1 is LNHDA and CDR2 SQIVND (reference sequence). The CDR3 spans 13 residues. The DNA for the CDR3 is TGTGCCAGTAGTACGGGACTGACCGGGGAGCTGTTTTTT. Encoded protein: CASSTGLTGELFF.

The rearrangement links TRBV28 to TRBJ2-2; D is ambiguous. V dropped 7 bases and J dropped 3 bases, with 15 bases sitting between them. Looked up from germline, CDR1 is MDHEN and CDR2 is SYDVKM. This CDR3 comprises 15 residues. CDR3 amino acids: CASTLPGSHTGELFF. CDR3 sequence (DNA): TGTGCCAGCACCCTCCCAGGAAGCCACACCGGGGAGCTGTTTTTT. Filled out from reference TRBV28 and TRBJ2-2, the complete variable domain reads DVKVTQSSRYLVKRTGEKVFLECVQDMDHENMFWYRQDPGLGLRLIYFSYDVKMKEKGDIPEGYSVSREKKERFSLILESASTNQTSMYLCASTLPGSHTGELFFGEGSRLTVL.

The chain has TRBV15 and TRBJ2-7, with 15 bases aligning to TRBD2. Germline CDR1 is LNHNV and CDR2 is YYDKDF (reference sequence). V lost 1 base, J lost 2 bases, and 3 bases stayed unmatched. The CDR3 covers 17 residues. In nucleotides, the CDR3 is TGTGCCACCAGCAGAGCGGGACTAGCGGGGGGAACCTACGAGCAGTACTTC. Its translation is CATSRAGLAGGTYEQYF.

The V call is TRBV28, the J call TRBJ1-1; weak D call: TRBD1 (5 bases). Trimming removed 6 bases from V and 0 bases from J, with 14 bases in between. This CDR3 has 15 amino acids. CDR1 is MDHEN and CDR2 is SYDVKM in the germline V gene. For the CDR3, the DNA is TGTGCCAGCAGCCTCTCTGGGGGGGTGAACACTGAAGCTTTCTTT. Protein product: CASSLSGGVNTEAFF.

The rearrangement joins TRBV6-1 to TRBJ2-5; 10 nucleotides match TRBD1. With 1 base clipped from V and 10 bases from J, the junction kept 18 bases outside the gene matches. Per germline, CDR1 MNHNS and CDR2 SASEGT. The CDR3 contains 18 residues. CDR3 nucleotides: TGTGCCAGCAGTGAAGAGATGTATGGCGGGACAGGGGCCGAAGTCCAGTACTTC. Translated: CASSEEMYGGTGAEVQYF.

This chain uses TRBV27 with TRBJ2-1, with a weak D call TRBD1 (5 bases). The length of the CDR3 is 14 residues. CDR1 and CDR2 from the germline V gene are MNHEY and SMNVEV (reference sequence). The V gene lost 7 bases and the J gene lost 6 bases, with 16 bases spanning the gap. The CDR3 protein is CASNPRQKSNEQFF. The CDR3 coding sequence is TGTGCCAGCAACCCCAGACAGAAATCCAATGAGCAGTTCTTC.